The rows below give T cell receptor beta chains drawn from one sample of a study of CD8 T cells in ankylosing spondylitis. MiXCR was run by TCRdb on the 5' RACE reads, yielding one entry per CDR3 protein. The sample includes 450,000 to 550,000 distinct CDR3 sequences, roughly 5% of them seen just once. Sequenced sample: blood, either unsorted or a sorted T cell fraction (not recorded which). These receptors came from a male donor with ankylosing spondylitis. The CDR3 runs from the conserved cysteine through the conserved F or W. The order of the fields is D gene, clone size, J gene, V gene, CDR3 DNA, CDR3 protein. D genes are given only for firm matches. The size of a clone is reported for some rows only, either as once, few or many, or as a class for expanded clones.

>.|many|TRBJ1-1|TRBV7-2
TGTGCCAGCAGCTTTCAGGGTTGGAACACTGAAGCTTTCTTT
CASSFQGWNTEAFF
>.|.|TRBJ1-1|TRBV20-1
TGCAGTGCTAGACTCGGACGGAACACTGAAGCTTTCTTT
CSARLGRNTEAFF
>.|many|TRBJ1-5|TRBV20-1
TGCAGTGCTGGCCGGGACCCGAAGAATCAGCCCCAGCATTTT
CSAGRDPKNQPQHF
>.|many|TRBJ1-2|TRBV7-2
TGTGCCAGCAGCTTAGGTCCGAACGCCTATGGCTACACCTTC
CASSLGPNAYGYTF
>TRBD1|.|TRBJ2-5|TRBV25-1
TGTGCCAGCAGTGGACAGGGGGCGAAGACCCAGTACTTC
CASSGQGAKTQYF
>.|many|TRBJ1-3|TRBV7-2
TGTGCCAGCAGCCCACCGATTGGAAACACCATATATTTT
CASSPPIGNTIYF
>.|many|TRBJ2-7|TRBV6-2/TRBV6-3
TGTGCCAGCAGCCGCCTCGGGGGCGAGCAGTACTTC
CASSRLGGEQYF
>.|.|TRBJ1-6|TRBV3-1
TGTGCCAGCAGCCAAGTCGGTGGGAGCTCCTATAATTCACCCCTCCACTTT
CASSQVGGSSYNSPLHF
>.|many|TRBJ1-3|TRBV4-2
TGTGCCAGCAGCCAGCCAGGGAATGGAAACACCATATATTTT
CASSQPGNGNTIYF
>.|many|TRBJ2-2|TRBV5-1
TGCGCCAGCAGCTTGCAATTCCGCGGGGGCGCCCCGACCGGGGAGCTGTTTTTT
CASSLQFRGGAPTGELFF
>.|many|TRBJ1-1|TRBV7-2
TGTGCCAGCAGCTTAGGTGTCGCGAGAGCTGAAGCTTTCTTT
CASSLGVARAEAFF
>.|many|TRBJ2-1|TRBV6-2/TRBV6-3
TGTGCCAGCAGTTACGACCTATACAATGAGCAGTTCTTC
CASSYDLYNEQFF